A selection of T cell receptor beta chains follows, all from one sample in a study of cytomegalovirus exposure and HLA in healthy donors. Clones were read by immunoSEQ multiplex PCR, and TCRdb kept only the in-frame ones, dropping some. The sample includes roughly 190,000 clones, over 65% of them seen just once. The sequenced material came from PBMCs. These receptors were obtained from a young woman in good health and CMV-seronegative. The CDR3 runs from the conserved cysteine through the conserved F or W. D genes are given only for firm matches. Clone size is not always given. Where it is, it says once, few, many or a class for expanded clones.

J,size,V,D,CDR3,DNA
TRBJ2-1,NA,TRBV7-3,TRBD2,CASSLVGGNEQFF,TGTGCCAGCAGCTTAGTCGGGGGGAATGAGCAGTTCTTC
TRBJ2-3,NA,TRBV11-2,NA,CASTRGGPTDTQYF,TGTGCCAGCACCCGGGGAGGCCCCACAGATACGCAGTATTTT
TRBJ1-1,few,TRBV4-1,NA,CASQGGDQAEAFF,TGCGCCAGCCAGGGAGGGGACCAGGCTGAAGCTTTCTTT
TRBJ2-7,many,TRBV7-8,TRBD1,CASSIPGQGTYEQYF,TGTGCCAGCAGCATCCCGGGACAGGGAACCTACGAGCAGTACTTC
TRBJ2-2,NA,TRBV5-6,TRBD2,CASSFGVPSGAWGTGELFF,TGCGCCAGCAGCTTCGGGGTGCCTAGCGGGGCCTGGGGGACCGGGGAGCTGTTTTTT
TRBJ2-1,NA,TRBV27,TRBD1,CASSLFSDRGGQFF,TGTGCCAGCAGTTTATTCTCCGACAGGGGCGGGCAGTTCTTC
TRBJ2-3,NA,TRBV9,NA,CASSVARTDTQYF,TGTGCCAGCAGCGTAGCTAGAACAGATACGCAGTATTTT
TRBJ2-6,NA,TRBV19,NA,CASSPNAYSGANVLTF,TGTGCCAGTAGTCCCAATGCCTACTCTGGGGCCAACGTCCTGACTTTC
TRBJ2-2,few,TRBV7-6,NA,CASSPRGLELFF,TGTGCCAGCAGCCCCCGGGGTTTGGAGCTGTTTTTT
TRBJ1-2,few,TRBV11-2,TRBD1,CASSLRVGGVVHGYTF,TGTGCCAGCAGCTTAAGGGTAGGGGGCGTCGTTCATGGCTACACCTTC
TRBJ2-2,NA,TRBV28,TRBD1,CASLTGGDTGELFF,TGTGCCAGCCTTACAGGGGGAGACACCGGGGAGCTGTTTTTT
TRBJ2-7,NA,TRBV2,NA,CASSEARVRSYEQYF,TGTGCCAGCAGTGAAGCGCGGGTCAGGTCCTACGAGCAGTACTTC
TRBJ1-2,NA,TRBV7-9,NA,CASTRGGNYGYTF,TGTGCCAGCACGAGGGGAGGGAACTATGGCTACACCTTC
TRBJ1-1,NA,TRBV9,TRBD1,CASSVAQGASRTEAFF,TGTGCCAGCAGCGTAGCGCAGGGGGCCTCGAGGACTGAAGCTTTCTTT
TRBJ1-2,NA,TRBV19,TRBD1,CASSPQGAGNYGYTF,TGTGCCAGTAGCCCTCAGGGGGCCGGGAACTATGGCTACACCTTC
TRBJ1-2,NA,TRBV18,NA,CASSDRNYGYTF,TGTGCCAGCTCAGACAGAAACTATGGCTACACCTTC
TRBJ1-3,NA,TRBV9,NA,CASSVSGTFSGNTIYF,TGTGCCAGCAGCGTATCCGGGACATTCTCTGGAAACACCATATATTTT
TRBJ2-1,few,TRBV2,TRBD2,CASRPAGTIPYNEQFF,TGTGCCAGCAGACCCGCGGGGACTATTCCCTACAATGAGCAGTTCTTC
TRBJ1-1,NA,TRBV4-1,NA,CASSQETPRYLNTEAFF,TGCGCCAGCAGCCAAGAAACCCCCCGGTACTTGAACACTGAAGCTTTCTTT
TRBJ2-5,NA,TRBV9,NA,CASSVAGAPQETQYF,TGTGCCAGCAGCGTAGCCGGAGCCCCCCAAGAGACCCAGTACTTC
TRBJ2-3,NA,TRBV7-2,TRBD1,CASSQDRGGLLDTQYF,TGTGCCAGCAGCCAAGACAGGGGTGGGCTTCTAGATACGCAGTATTTT
TRBJ1-1,NA,TRBV4-1,NA,CASSQDQGMWTEAFF,TGCGCCAGCAGCCAAGATCAGGGGATGTGGACTGAAGCTTTCTTT
TRBJ2-7,few,TRBV7-8,TRBD1,CASSPLGGPSYEQYF,TGTGCCAGCAGCCCCCTAGGGGGCCCCTCCTACGAGCAGTACTTC
TRBJ2-2,NA,TRBV30,NA,CAWSEGRTGELFF,TGTGCCTGGAGTGAGGGGCGGACCGGGGAGCTGTTTTTT
TRBJ2-4,NA,TRBV7-9,NA,CASSFTLAKNIQYF,TGTGCCAGCAGCTTCACATTAGCCAAAAACATTCAGTACTTC
TRBJ2-5,NA,TRBV7-2,TRBD1,CASSLAGTGVETQYF,TGTGCCAGCAGCTTAGCCGGGACAGGGGTAGAGACCCAGTACTTC
TRBJ1-2,few,TRBV6-1,NA,CASSEGGGGGYGYTF,TGTGCCAGCAGTGAAGGGGGCGGGGGGGGCTATGGCTACACCTTC
TRBJ1-4,NA,TRBV6-6,NA,CASLSALPLGKLFF,TGTGCCAGTCTATCGGCCCTTCCGCTAGGAAAACTGTTTTTT
TRBJ2-1,NA,TRBV5-4,TRBD1,CASSSRTGPYNEQFF,TGTGCCAGCAGCTCGAGGACAGGGCCCTACAATGAGCAGTTCTTC
TRBJ2-6,NA,TRBV15,TRBD1,CATSGPLPGQGNSGANVLTF,TGTGCCACCAGCGGACCCTTACCGGGACAGGGTAATTCTGGGGCCAACGTCCTGACTTTC
TRBJ2-1,NA,TRBV7-6,TRBD2,CASSPGTSRYNEQFF,TGTGCCAGCAGCCCCGGGACTAGTAGGTACAATGAGCAGTTCTTC
TRBJ1-5,NA,TRBV6-5,NA,CASSYGLNQPQHF,TGTGCCAGCAGTTACGGGCTCAATCAGCCCCAGCATTTT
TRBJ2-3,few,TRBV7-2,TRBD2,CASSLTSGTTDTQYF,TGTGCCAGCAGCTTGACTAGCGGAACAACAGATACGCAGTATTTT
TRBJ2-2,once,TRBV5-5,TRBD2,CASSRTGAGVGGELFF,TGTGCCAGCAGTCGTACCGGGGCGGGAGTAGGCGGGGAGCTGTTTTTT
TRBJ2-5,once,TRBV20-1,NA,CSARVHEAQYF,TGCAGTGCTAGAGTCCACGAGGCCCAGTACTTC
TRBJ1-1,NA,TRBV19,NA,CASSPRQDSAFF,TGTGCCAGTAGTCCTCGACAGGATTCAGCTTTCTTT
TRBJ2-1,NA,TRBV28,TRBD2,CASSFPSGLSYNEQFF,TGTGCCAGCAGTTTTCCTAGCGGCCTATCCTACAATGAGCAGTTCTTC
TRBJ1-2,NA,TRBV7-9,NA,CASSPTRQENYGYTF,TGTGCCAGCAGCCCGACCCGACAGGAAAACTATGGCTACACCTTC
TRBJ2-3,NA,TRBV5-1,TRBD2,CASSLAVTSGAADTQYF,TGCGCCAGCAGCTTGGCCGTGACTAGCGGGGCCGCAGATACGCAGTATTTT
TRBJ1-1,NA,TRBV5-1,NA,CASSLSGLFNTEAFF,TGCGCCAGCAGCCTCAGCGGACTCTTCAACACTGAAGCTTTCTTT
TRBJ2-1,NA,TRBV7-9,TRBD2,CASSLSPAGGVAYNEQFF,TGTGCCAGCAGCTTATCCCCGGCGGGAGGGGTGGCCTACAATGAGCAGTTCTTC
TRBJ1-5,NA,TRBV5-1,NA,CASSLDGGGPQHF,TGCGCCAGCAGCTTGGACGGCGGGGGACCCCAGCATTTT
TRBJ2-5,NA,TRBV7-6,TRBD1,CASSPDRDLFETQYF,TGTGCCAGCAGTCCGGACAGGGATTTGTTTGAGACCCAGTACTTC
TRBJ1-5,NA,TRBV5-6,NA,CASSITGKQPQHF,TGTGCCAGCAGCATTACAGGCAAACAGCCCCAGCATTTT
TRBJ2-7,NA,TRBV29-1,TRBD1,CSGRQGSSYEQYF,TGCAGCGGTAGACAGGGCAGCTCCTACGAGCAGTACTTC
TRBJ1-1,NA,TRBV11-2,NA,CASSLVRSTEAFF,TGTGCCAGCAGCTTAGTCCGCAGCACTGAAGCTTTCTTT
TRBJ2-7,NA,TRBV7-9,TRBD2,CASSLASGTSSYEQYF,TGTGCCAGCAGCTTAGCTTCCGGGACTAGCAGTTACGAGCAGTACTTC
TRBJ2-7,few,TRBV30,NA,CAWSTSPGEQYF,TGTGCCTGGAGCACTAGCCCTGGCGAGCAGTACTTC
TRBJ1-5,NA,TRBV10-3,NA,CAISETGSNQPQHF,TGTGCCATCAGTGAGACAGGTAGCAATCAGCCCCAGCATTTT
TRBJ2-7,NA,TRBV7-3,NA,CASSSGVRYEQYF,TGTGCCAGCAGCTCAGGGGTCCGCTACGAGCAGTACTTC
TRBJ2-7,few,TRBV7-2,NA,CASSLDGSFYEQYF,TGTGCCAGCAGCTTAGACGGGAGTTTCTACGAGCAGTACTTC
TRBJ2-1,NA,TRBV11-2,TRBD2,CASSQRTSGFYNEQFF,TGTGCCAGCAGCCAACGGACTAGCGGCTTCTACAATGAGCAGTTCTTC
TRBJ2-7,NA,TRBV7-2,NA,CASSLFSYEQYF,TGTGCCAGCAGCTTATTTTCTTACGAGCAGTACTTC
TRBJ1-6,NA,TRBV10-2,TRBD1,CASSVGTGVASYNSPLHF,TGCGCCAGCAGTGTGGGGACAGGGGTGGCTTCCTATAATTCACCCCTCCACTTT
TRBJ1-3,NA,TRBV7-9,NA,CASSSTGSSGNTIYF,TGTGCCAGCAGCTCAACAGGGTCCTCTGGAAACACCATATATTTT
TRBJ2-5,NA,TRBV2,TRBD2,CASSEPGLARETQYF,TGTGCCAGCAGTGAACCGGGACTAGCCAGGGAGACCCAGTACTTC
TRBJ1-2,NA,TRBV11-2,NA,CASSQIGERGYTF,TGTGCCAGCAGCCAAATAGGAGAGAGGGGCTACACCTTC
TRBJ2-7,NA,TRBV6-5,NA,CASSRHREYEQYF,TGTGCCAGCAGTCGACACCGGGAGTACGAGCAGTACTTC
TRBJ2-1,NA,TRBV30,TRBD1,CACFPGTDNNEQFF,TGTGCCTGTTTTCCGGGGACAGACAACAATGAGCAGTTCTTC